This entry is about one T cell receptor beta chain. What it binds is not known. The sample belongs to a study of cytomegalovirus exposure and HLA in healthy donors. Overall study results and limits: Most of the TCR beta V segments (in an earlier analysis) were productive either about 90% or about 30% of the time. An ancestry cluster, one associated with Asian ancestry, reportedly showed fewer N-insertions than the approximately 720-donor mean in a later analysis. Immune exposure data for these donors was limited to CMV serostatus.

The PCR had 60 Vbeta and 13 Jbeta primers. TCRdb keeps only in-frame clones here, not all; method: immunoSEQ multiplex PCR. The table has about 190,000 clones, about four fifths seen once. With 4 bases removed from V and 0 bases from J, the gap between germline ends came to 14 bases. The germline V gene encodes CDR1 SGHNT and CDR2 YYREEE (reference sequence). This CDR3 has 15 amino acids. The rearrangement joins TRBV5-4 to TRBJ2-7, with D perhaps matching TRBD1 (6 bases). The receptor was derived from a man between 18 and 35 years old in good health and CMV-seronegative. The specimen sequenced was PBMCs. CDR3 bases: TGTGCCAGCAGCCAAGGGGACACCAACTCCTACGAGCAGTACTTC. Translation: CASSQGDTNSYEQYF.